This TCR beta chain was captured by sequencing in a study of radiotherapy plus CTLA-4 blockade in lung cancer (dated by TCRdb to the late 2010s). For the study in its entirety: Objective responses were observed in around 20% of enrolled patients, and disease control was achieved in less than 35%.

Looking up the germline V gene yields CDR1 SGHVS and CDR2 FNYEAQ. CDR3 length: 12 amino acids, cysteine to phenylalanine. Only the CDR3 portion is preserved as DNA: 36 bases, with reading frame beginning at the first base. The junction carries 13 bases between V and J, which are trimmed by 7 bases and 6 bases respectively. As to this clone: There is no known antigen for this receptor. One base away there is no much larger clone; base qualities are not given.

The library relied on the immunoSEQ multiplex PCR assay. TCRdb carries this immuneACCESS record with in-frame sequences only. Its versions omit some clonotypes, under half of them owing to an unresolved V gene in the studies checked, with the rest unexplained. Here the sample has roughly 90,000 clones; more than 70% occur a single time. The ten largest make up roughly an eighth of the sample. General findings and caveats noted by the study authors: After treatment with radiotherapy and ipilimumab, TCR clones that originated in tumors expanded in peripheral blood. The strongest predictors of response were reported to be early dynamic shifts in blood T cell clones along with a rise in serum interferon-beta following radiation.

The study evaluated CTLA-4 blockade (ipilimumab) given together with focal radiation therapy in patients who had chemo-refractory metastatic non-small-cell lung cancer. Sequencing used peripheral blood, obtained from a patient treated with radiotherapy plus ipilimumab. This TCR was recovered from a human donor with non-small cell lung cancer that progressed on radiotherapy plus ipilimumab. Rearrangement joined TRBV7-6 to TRBJ2-7; the best D guess is TRBD2, with 7 bases matching. At the DNA level, the sequence is TGTGCCAGCATCAAAGGGGGGGGCGAGCAGTACTTC. Translated, this gives CASIKGGGEQYF.